A selection of T cell receptor beta chains follows, all from one sample in a study of blood T cell repertoires in COVID-19. Assay: immunoSEQ multiplex PCR; the TCRdb copy retains only in-frame clones and omits some. The sample records about 190,000 clones, around 86% being singletons. Specimen: peripheral blood. Receptors originate from a man aged 35 to 55 with acute or convalescent COVID-19. The CDR3 runs from the conserved cysteine through the conserved F or W. D genes are given only for firm matches. The size of a clone is reported for some rows only, either as once, few or many, or as a class for expanded clones.

TRBJ2-7 NA TRBV3-1/TRBV3-2 NA TGTGCCAGCAGCCAAGAAACGCTGGCAAACTACGAGCAGTACTTC CASSQETLANYEQYF
TRBJ2-1 NA TRBV5-1 TRBD2 TGCGCCAGCACCGCGGGGGGCAATGAGCAGTTCTTC CASTAGGNEQFF
TRBJ2-5 NA TRBV7-8 TRBD1 TGTGCCAGCAGCTTAGTCCTACGACAGGGGCAAAAAAAAGAGACCCAGTACTTC CASSLVLRQGQKKETQYF
TRBJ1-2 NA TRBV7-9 TRBD1 TGTGCCAGCAGCCTCATCCCCTTCGGGAGGGGGCATGGCTACACCTTC CASSLIPFGRGHGYTF
TRBJ1-1 once TRBV18 NA TGTGCCAGCTCACCAGATCGGAGGAACACTGAAGCTTTCTTT CASSPDRRNTEAFF
TRBJ1-2 NA TRBV30 TRBD1 TGTGCCTGGAGTACCGGGACAGGGAACTATGGCTACACCTTC CAWSTGTGNYGYTF
TRBJ1-1 NA TRBV6-5 TRBD1 TGTGCCAGCAGACTGGACAGGGCAATGAACACTGAAGCTTTCTTT CASRLDRAMNTEAFF
TRBJ2-1 NA TRBV4-1 TRBD2 TGCGCCAGCAGCCCGGGACTAGCGGTTCCCAATGAGCAGTTCTTC CASSPGLAVPNEQFF
TRBJ2-7 once TRBV27 TRBD1 TGTGCCAGCAGTTCAAGACAGGGCCTTGTCTACGAGCAGTACTTC CASSSRQGLVYEQYF
TRBJ2-7 NA TRBV24-1 NA TGTGCCACCAGCAGGGAAGGGGCCTACGAGCAGTACTTC CATSREGAYEQYF
TRBJ2-1 NA TRBV10-3 TRBD1 TGTGCCGCCCAGGGGGCGGTGGATGGTGAGCAGTTCTTC CAAQGAVDGEQFF
TRBJ2-7 NA TRBV29-1 TRBD1 TGCAGCGCAGGGACAGGAACCTACGAGCAGTACTTC CSAGTGTYEQYF
TRBJ2-1 NA TRBV10-3 TRBD2 TGTGCCATCAGTGGGACCTTGACTAGCGGGGCCTACAATGAGCAGTTCTTC CAISGTLTSGAYNEQFF
TRBJ1-2 few TRBV7-2 TRBD1 TGTGCCAGCAGCGTTTCGACAGGGGGGACGAAGGTCTACACCTTC CASSVSTGGTKVYTF
TRBJ2-3 NA TRBV15 NA TGTGCCACCAGCAGAACTCGTCCAAGCACAGATACGCAGTATTTT CATSRTRPSTDTQYF
TRBJ2-1 few TRBV5-4 TRBD2 TGTGCCAGCAGCGATAGCGGGGGGGCCTACAATGAGCAGTTCTTC CASSDSGGAYNEQFF
TRBJ2-5 NA TRBV7-2 TRBD1 TGTGCCAGCAGCTTAGAGAACAGGGGGTCGAAACAAGAGACCCAGTACTTC CASSLENRGSKQETQYF
TRBJ2-2 once TRBV2 TRBD1 TGTGCCAGCAGTACACAGGGGACCGGGGAGCTGTTTTTT CASSTQGTGELFF
TRBJ2-3 NA TRBV4-2 TRBD2 TGTGCCAGCGGAGTCCCTGTGGCGGGGGAAGATACGCAGTATTTT CASGVPVAGEDTQYF
TRBJ2-7 NA TRBV12-3/TRBV12-4 TRBD1 TGTGCCAGCAGGGGGGACAGACACGAGCAGTACTTC CASRGDRHEQYF
TRBJ1-2 NA TRBV19 TRBD1 TGTGCCAGTAGTCCGTACAGGGGGCCGGGAGGCTACACCTTC CASSPYRGPGGYTF
TRBJ2-5 NA TRBV13 NA TGTGCCAGCAGCCCTCCCGATGTCGGCCAAGAGACCCAGTACTTC CASSPPDVGQETQYF
TRBJ1-6 NA TRBV6-5 TRBD1 TGTGCCAGCAGTCCAGACAGGGTCGATTCACCCCTCCACTTT CASSPDRVDSPLHF
TRBJ1-2 NA TRBV7-2 TRBD1 TGTGCCAGCAGCTTATCCCCGGGACAGGGATCCTATGGCTACACCTTC CASSLSPGQGSYGYTF
TRBJ1-2 NA TRBV6-5 TRBD1 TGTGCCAGCAGTCCGGGACAGATTGGCTACACCTTC CASSPGQIGYTF
TRBJ2-3 NA TRBV7-2 NA TGTGCCAGCAGCTTAGTACGGGGGGCCCGCACAGATACGCAGTATTTT CASSLVRGARTDTQYF
TRBJ2-3 NA TRBV10-2 NA TGCGCCAGCAGTGAGTTGCCAATAGCCCCAGATACGCAGTATTTT CASSELPIAPDTQYF
TRBJ2-3 few TRBV5-1 TRBD1 TGCGCCAGCAGCCCTGACAGGGGGGGAGATACGCAGTATTTT CASSPDRGGDTQYF
TRBJ2-7 once TRBV28 TRBD1 TGTGCCAGCAGTGATCTCCGGGACAGGCCTACCTACGAGCAGTACTTC CASSDLRDRPTYEQYF
TRBJ2-5 once TRBV9 NA TGTGCCAGCAGCTCCCCTGCGGGAGAGACCCAGTACTTC CASSSPAGETQYF
TRBJ2-7 NA TRBV5-4 TRBD1 TGTGCCAGCAGCTTGGGACAGGGCCACGAGCAGTACTTC CASSLGQGHEQYF
TRBJ2-2 NA TRBV5-4 NA TGTGCCAGCAGCTTGGAGCCCACCGGGGAGCTGTTTTTT CASSLEPTGELFF
TRBJ2-5 NA TRBV29-1 NA TGCAGCGTTGGAAACAGGGGAGGAGAGACCCAGTACTTC CSVGNRGGETQYF
TRBJ1-2 once TRBV5-4 TRBD1 TGTGCCAGCAGCTCCGGACAGGGACTGACTAACTATGGCTACACCTTC CASSSGQGLTNYGYTF
TRBJ2-3 once TRBV4-3 NA TGCGCCAGCAGCCAAGATCTGATAGGACAGTATGGAGATACGCAGTATTTT CASSQDLIGQYGDTQYF
TRBJ2-2 NA TRBV19 NA TGTGCCAGTAGTAGGGAGTCGCGGGGCAACACCGGGGAGCTGTTTTTT CASSRESRGNTGELFF
TRBJ2-3 NA TRBV10-3 TRBD2 TGTGCCATCACTATGACTAGCGAGTCCCCCACAGATACGCAGTATTTT CAITMTSESPTDTQYF
TRBJ1-2 NA TRBV27 TRBD1 TGTGCCAGCAGTTTAGGCGCAGGGGGTCGCGGCTACACCTTC CASSLGAGGRGYTF
TRBJ1-1 NA TRBV7-9 TRBD1 TGTGCCAGCAGCCAACAGGGGCCTGAAGCTTTCTTT CASSQQGPEAFF
TRBJ2-2 once TRBV3-1/TRBV3-2 TRBD1 TGTGCCAGCAGCCAAGAGGGACAGGGGTCCGGGGAGCTGTTTTTT CASSQEGQGSGELFF
TRBJ2-7 NA TRBV19 TRBD1 TGTGCCAGTAGTATTGGGACAGGCAGACTCTACGAGCAGTACTTC CASSIGTGRLYEQYF
TRBJ2-5 NA TRBV4-3 TRBD2 TGCGCCAGCAGCCATAAGACGGGGGGAACCCAGTACTTC CASSHKTGGTQYF
TRBJ2-1 NA TRBV5-1 TRBD1 TGCGCCAGCAGCTTGGGGATCCGGGACAGGGGATGGAATGAGCAGTTCTTC CASSLGIRDRGWNEQFF
TRBJ1-6 NA TRBV2 NA TGTGCCAGCAGGGCCGGGAGCAGTTCACCCCTCCACTTT CASRAGSSSPLHF
TRBJ2-2 NA TRBV10-3 NA TGTGCCATCAGCCCCAAGTCCGGTAACACCGGGGAGCTGTTTTTT CAISPKSGNTGELFF
TRBJ1-2 NA TRBV15 NA TGTGCCACCAGCAGTTGGGGGAAAGTACGGGAGAAGGATGGCTACACCTTC CATSSWGKVREKDGYTF
TRBJ1-2 NA TRBV5-6 NA TGTGCCAGCAGCCGAGGAGTTGGGTATGGCTACACCTTC CASSRGVGYGYTF
TRBJ2-7 NA TRBV6-1 TRBD1 TGTGCCAGCAGTGAGTGGACAGGGGGCAACGAGCAGTACTTC CASSEWTGGNEQYF
TRBJ1-5 NA TRBV6-4 NA TGTGCCAGCAGTGACTCGTCAGATAGCAATCAGCCCCAGCATTTT CASSDSSDSNQPQHF